These 11 T cell receptor beta chains came from one sample sequenced in a study of CD8 T cells in Susac syndrome. When the RNA was reverse transcribed, random hexamers were used with an input of roughly 0.45 to 1 ug. TCRdb reanalysed the immunoSEQ multiplex PCR reads using MiXCR and keeps one entry per CDR3 protein. The table lists fewer than 300,000 distinct CDR3 sequences, about 88% of them singletons, with over 0.09% in the top ten. Input material: CD8+ T cells from PBMCs. The receptors originated from a human donor with multiple sclerosis.

The chain combines TRBV9 with TRBJ2-1, with D perhaps TRBD1 (9 bases). The germline V gene encodes CDR1 SGDLS and CDR2 YYNGEE. V lost 3 bases and J 9 bases, leaving 22 bases between the germline ends. The CDR3 runs to 16 residues. The CDR3 region has the DNA TGTGCCAGCAGCGCCGGGACAGGGTTCGGGAGGGGTGAGCAGTTCTTC. Its protein product is CASSAGTGFGRGEQFF.

This chain links TRBV25-1 with TRBJ2-7; TRBD1 matches at 7 bases. The germline V gene encodes CDR1 MGHDK and CDR2 SYGVNS. Trimming cost V 3 bases and J 4 bases; bases outside gene matches: 0. CDR3 length: 12 residues. CDR3: CASSETGYEQYF. The CDR3 DNA is TGTGCCAGCAGTGAGACAGGGTACGAGCAGTACTTC.

The chain uses TRBV28 and TRBJ2-7; D ambiguous. Germline lookup yields CDR1 MDHEN and CDR2 SYDVKM. V was trimmed by 3 bases and J by 7 bases, leaving 16 bases between them. The CDR3 sequence is 14 residues long. The CDR3 loop reads CASSFLGLGPEQYF. The CDR3, as DNA: TGTGCCAGCAGTTTCCTGGGTCTTGGACCAGAGCAGTACTTC. Supplemented by reference TRBV28 and TRBJ2-7, the full variable domain reads DVKVTQSSRYLVKRTGEKVFLECVQDMDHENMFWYRQDPGLGLRLIYFSYDVKMKEKGDIPEGYSVSREKKERFSLILESASTNQTSMYLCASSFLGLGPEQYFGPGTRLTVT.

The V gene is TRBV7-9, the J gene TRBJ1-5, with D hard to call. Germline V gene data show CDR1 as SEHNR and CDR2 as FQNEAQ (reference sequence). CDR3 length: 15 residues. Trimming shortened V by 4 bases and J by 2 bases, and 12 bases separated the two germline ends. The CDR3 bases are TGTGCCAGCAGCTCCCCCCTCCAGGGCAATCAGCCCCAGCATTTT. Translation: CASSSPLQGNQPQHF.

The V call is TRBV5-1, the J call TRBJ1-2, with a weak D call TRBD1 (5 bases). This CDR3 comprises 15 residues. Trimming pared 0 bases from V and 8 bases from J, leaving 17 bases between. Germline lookup yields CDR1 SGHRS and CDR2 YFSETQ. The CDR3 spells CASSLGPGGGEGYTF. The CDR3 coding sequence is TGCGCCAGCAGCTTGGGACCTGGGGGTGGAGAAGGCTACACCTTC.

The rearrangement joins TRBV28 to TRBJ2-3; TRBD1 aligns across 8 bases. The germline V gene has CDR1 MDHEN and CDR2 SYDVKM. This CDR3 is built from 14 residues. V trimming: 6 bases; J trimming: 3 bases; junction bases outside the gene matches: 5. The CDR3 reads CASRLGQGTDTQYF. The CDR3 DNA is TGTGCCAGCAGACTTGGACAGGGAACAGATACGCAGTATTTT. The full variable domain, with the rest looked up from reference TRBV28 and TRBJ2-3, is DVKVTQSSRYLVKRTGEKVFLECVQDMDHENMFWYRQDPGLGLRLIYFSYDVKMKEKGDIPEGYSVSREKKERFSLILESASTNQTSMYLCASRLGQGTDTQYFGPGTRLTVL.

The genes are TRBV28 and TRBJ2-2; tentative D call: TRBD2 (5 bases). Germline lookup yields CDR1 MDHEN and CDR2 SYDVKM. Trimming took off 8 bases at V and 5 bases at J, with 15 bases between the two ends. The CDR3 spans 14 residues. The chain's CDR3 is CASAFGERTGELFF. In nucleotides, the CDR3 is TGTGCCAGCGCCTTCGGGGAGAGGACCGGGGAGCTGTTTTTT.

This chain connects TRBV4-1 to TRBJ2-3, with 10 bases fitting TRBD1. This CDR3 is 16 amino acids long. CDR1 and CDR2 from the germline V gene are MGHRA and YSYEKL. The V gene end was trimmed by 4 bases and the J gene end by 2 bases; junction bases not matched to a gene: 6. CDR3 residues: CASSLRDRGHTDTQYF. For the CDR3, the DNA is TGCGCCAGCAGCCTCAGAGACAGGGGGCACACAGATACGCAGTATTTT.

This rearrangement joins TRBV9 to TRBJ1-2; D gene unclear. V was trimmed by 7 bases and J by 7 bases, leaving 5 bases between them. CDR1 SGDLS and CDR2 YYNGEE come from the germline V gene. This CDR3 has 9 residues. The CDR3 DNA follows: TGTGCCAGCGCTCCTGGCTACACCTTC. Amino acid sequence: CASAPGYTF.

The chain has TRBV27 and TRBJ2-6; D ambiguous. Germline V CDR1 and CDR2: MNHEY, SMNVEV (reference sequence). The V end was cut by 6 bases, the J end by 0 bases, with 6 bases between. The CDR3 covers 14 residues. The DNA for the CDR3 is TGTGCCAGCAGATACACCTCTGGGGCCAACGTCCTGACTTTC. Protein: CASRYTSGANVLTF. The whole variable domain, filled in from reference TRBV27 and TRBJ2-6, reads EAQVTQNPRYLITVTGKKLTVTCSQNMNHEYMSWYRQDPGLGLRQIYYSMNVEVTDKGDVPEGYKVSRKEKRNFPLILESPSPNQTSLYFCASRYTSGANVLTFGAGSRLTVL.

The chain has TRBV27 and TRBJ2-1, with D unclear. The ends were cut back, 3 bases at V and 2 bases at J, with 8 bases in the middle. The germline V gene encodes CDR1 MNHEY and CDR2 SMNVEV (reference sequence). The CDR3 contains 14 residues. The CDR3 coding sequence is TGTGCCAGCAGTTTCAATGGCCCCTACAATGAGCAGTTCTTC. It translates to CASSFNGPYNEQFF.